A selection of T cell receptor beta chains follows, all from one sample in a study of T cell responses to AZD1222 COVID-19 vaccine. Libraries were prepared by immunoSEQ multiplex PCR; TCRdb keeps only in-frame clonotypes and omits some of them. Among approximately 150,000 clones listed, approximately 91% were seen once. Specimen: peripheral blood, collected 28 days after the second AZD1222 dose. The receptors stem from an adult who received the AZD1222 COVID-19 vaccine. Both conserved end residues are part of each CDR3. The D gene is left open where the match is weak. Not every row has a clone size; where given, it reads once, few, many or a size class.

CDR3 length: 18
D gene: .
clone size: .
J gene: TRBJ2-1
V gene: TRBV7-8
CDR3 DNA: TGTGCCAGCAGCCCCACCCGGCCGGGACATAAAACCTACAATGAGCAGTTCTTC
CDR3 protein: CASSPTRPGHKTYNEQFF

CDR3 length: 14
D gene: TRBD1
clone size: .
J gene: TRBJ1-3
V gene: TRBV5-1
CDR3 DNA: TGCGCCAGCAGGTTACAGGGGGCTGGAAACACCATATATTTT
CDR3 protein: CASRLQGAGNTIYF

CDR3 length: 15
D gene: .
clone size: .
J gene: TRBJ1-3
V gene: TRBV5-1
CDR3 DNA: TGCGCCAGCAGCTTGGTGGGGGGAGGTGGAAACACCATATATTTT
CDR3 protein: CASSLVGGGGNTIYF

CDR3 length: 13
D gene: .
clone size: .
J gene: TRBJ2-7
V gene: TRBV6-5
CDR3 DNA: TGTGCCAGCAGTTACTCATCCGGGTTCGAGCAGTACTTC
CDR3 protein: CASSYSSGFEQYF

CDR3 length: 14
D gene: .
clone size: .
J gene: TRBJ2-2
V gene: TRBV7-3
CDR3 DNA: TGTGCCAGCAGCCCCCAGGGGTCCCCCGGGGAGCTGTTTTTT
CDR3 protein: CASSPQGSPGELFF

CDR3 length: 14
D gene: .
clone size: once
J gene: TRBJ1-6
V gene: TRBV6-5
CDR3 DNA: TGTGCCAGCAGACTAGGACGGGATAATTCACCCCTCCACTTT
CDR3 protein: CASRLGRDNSPLHF

CDR3 length: 15
D gene: .
clone size: .
J gene: TRBJ1-2
V gene: TRBV29-1
CDR3 DNA: TGCAGCGTCCTAGCCGGGGGGCCGGGGCTTGCTGGCTACACCTTC
CDR3 protein: CSVLAGGPGLAGYTF

CDR3 length: 15
D gene: .
clone size: .
J gene: TRBJ2-2
V gene: TRBV19
CDR3 DNA: TGTGCCAGTACCCGGCCCGGGCTAGCGACCGGGGAGCTGTTTTTT
CDR3 protein: CASTRPGLATGELFF

CDR3 length: 21
D gene: TRBD1
clone size: .
J gene: TRBJ1-6
V gene: TRBV18
CDR3 DNA: TGTGCCAGCTCACCACCGAAAGGGGGACAGGGAAAGGCGTCCTATAATTCACCCCTCCACTTT
CDR3 protein: CASSPPKGGQGKASYNSPLHF

CDR3 length: 13
D gene: .
clone size: once
J gene: TRBJ1-1
V gene: TRBV6-5
CDR3 DNA: TGTGCCAGCAGTTACTCGCACGGTCTGGAAGCTTTCTTT
CDR3 protein: CASSYSHGLEAFF

CDR3 length: 16
D gene: .
clone size: .
J gene: TRBJ2-2
V gene: TRBV3-1/TRBV3-2
CDR3 DNA: TGTGCCAGCAGCCAAGTCTCTCAGTCAAACACCGGGGAGCTGTTTTTT
CDR3 protein: CASSQVSQSNTGELFF

CDR3 length: 13
D gene: TRBD1
clone size: .
J gene: TRBJ1-4
V gene: TRBV6-5
CDR3 DNA: TGTGCCAGCAGACAGGGGTCGAATGAAAAACTGTTTTTT
CDR3 protein: CASRQGSNEKLFF

CDR3 length: 16
D gene: TRBD1
clone size: .
J gene: TRBJ1-4
V gene: TRBV6-5
CDR3 DNA: TGTGCCAGCAGTTACCCCGGGACAGCAACTAATGAAAAACTGTTTTTT
CDR3 protein: CASSYPGTATNEKLFF

CDR3 length: 11
D gene: .
clone size: few
J gene: TRBJ1-1
V gene: TRBV2
CDR3 DNA: TGTGCCAGCCCCCCAGGCCGGGAAGCTTTCTTT
CDR3 protein: CASPPGREAFF

CDR3 length: 15
D gene: .
clone size: once
J gene: TRBJ1-6
V gene: TRBV5-6
CDR3 DNA: TGTGCCAGCAGCCCTGGGCCGTACTATAATTCACCCCTCCACTTT
CDR3 protein: CASSPGPYYNSPLHF

CDR3 length: 13
D gene: TRBD1
clone size: .
J gene: TRBJ2-2
V gene: TRBV10-1
CDR3 DNA: TGCGCCAGCAGTGCGGTAGGGGGCGGCGGGCTGTTTTTT
CDR3 protein: CASSAVGGGGLFF

CDR3 length: 16
D gene: TRBD1
clone size: few
J gene: TRBJ2-2
V gene: TRBV10-1
CDR3 DNA: TGCGCCAGCAGTGAACCGGGACAGGGACCCACCGGGGAGCTGTTTTTT
CDR3 protein: CASSEPGQGPTGELFF

CDR3 length: 14
D gene: TRBD1
clone size: .
J gene: TRBJ2-2
V gene: TRBV5-1
CDR3 DNA: TGCGCCAGCGAAGGAAGGGGGCGAGGCGGGGAGCTGTTTTTT
CDR3 protein: CASEGRGRGGELFF

CDR3 length: 12
D gene: .
clone size: .
J gene: TRBJ1-1
V gene: TRBV27
CDR3 DNA: TGTGCCAGCAGGGGACCGAACACTGAAGCTTTCTTT
CDR3 protein: CASRGPNTEAFF

CDR3 length: 12
D gene: .
clone size: .
J gene: TRBJ1-1
V gene: TRBV7-9
CDR3 DNA: TGTGCCAGCAGCGCGTTTGACACTGAAGCTTTCTTT
CDR3 protein: CASSAFDTEAFF

CDR3 length: 16
D gene: TRBD1
clone size: .
J gene: TRBJ2-2
V gene: TRBV6-5
CDR3 DNA: TGTGCCAGCAGTTACTCTAGGACAGGGAGCACCGGGGAGCTGTTTTTT
CDR3 protein: CASSYSRTGSTGELFF

CDR3 length: 15
D gene: TRBD1
clone size: .
J gene: TRBJ1-1
V gene: TRBV30
CDR3 DNA: TGTGCCTGGAGTGGGCACAGGGGGCATCACACTGAAGCTTTCTTT
CDR3 protein: CAWSGHRGHHTEAFF

CDR3 length: 16
D gene: .
clone size: .
J gene: TRBJ1-1
V gene: TRBV12-5
CDR3 DNA: TGTGCTAGTGGTTTGGTCCCCTTTATCCAAGACACTGAAGCTTTCTTT
CDR3 protein: CASGLVPFIQDTEAFF

CDR3 length: 13
D gene: .
clone size: .
J gene: TRBJ1-1
V gene: TRBV19
CDR3 DNA: TGTGCCAGTAGTACGTGGACAGTCACTGAAGCTTTCTTT
CDR3 protein: CASSTWTVTEAFF

CDR3 length: 13
D gene: .
clone size: .
J gene: TRBJ1-1
V gene: TRBV29-1
CDR3 DNA: TGCACCTCAAAACTGAGGGGGACCACTGAAGCTTTCTTT
CDR3 protein: CTSKLRGTTEAFF

CDR3 length: 14
D gene: .
clone size: .
J gene: TRBJ1-2
V gene: TRBV9
CDR3 DNA: TGTGCCAGCAGCTTAGGCTGGGGGCCGGGTGGCTACACCTTC
CDR3 protein: CASSLGWGPGGYTF

CDR3 length: 15
D gene: .
clone size: .
J gene: TRBJ1-1
V gene: TRBV3-1/TRBV3-2
CDR3 DNA: TGTGCCAGCAGCTCCCGGGGGCGCCGGAACACTGAAGCTTTCTTT
CDR3 protein: CASSSRGRRNTEAFF

CDR3 length: 14
D gene: .
clone size: .
J gene: TRBJ1-1
V gene: TRBV10-3
CDR3 DNA: TGTGCCATCAGTGAGTCCGGGATTGGGGCTGAAGCTTTCTTT
CDR3 protein: CAISESGIGAEAFF

CDR3 length: 13
D gene: .
clone size: .
J gene: TRBJ1-1
V gene: TRBV4-1
CDR3 DNA: TGCGCCAGCAGCCAAGTGGGTGGCACTGAAGCTTTCTTT
CDR3 protein: CASSQVGGTEAFF

CDR3 length: 13
D gene: .
clone size: .
J gene: TRBJ1-1
V gene: TRBV14
CDR3 DNA: TGTGCCAGCAGCCAACCGGGGAACACTGAAGCTTTCTTT
CDR3 protein: CASSQPGNTEAFF

CDR3 length: 16
D gene: .
clone size: .
J gene: TRBJ1-4
V gene: TRBV18
CDR3 DNA: TGTGCCAGCTCACCCCCGAACGGCGGCCATAATGAAAAACTGTTTTTT
CDR3 protein: CASSPPNGGHNEKLFF

CDR3 length: 14
D gene: .
clone size: .
J gene: TRBJ2-1
V gene: TRBV5-1
CDR3 DNA: TGCGCCAGCAGCTTGGATATCTCCTACAATGAGCAGTTCTTC
CDR3 protein: CASSLDISYNEQFF

CDR3 length: 12
D gene: .
clone size: .
J gene: TRBJ1-2
V gene: TRBV18
CDR3 DNA: TGTGCCAGCTCACCAGATAACTATGGCTACACCTTC
CDR3 protein: CASSPDNYGYTF

CDR3 length: 16
D gene: .
clone size: .
J gene: TRBJ1-6
V gene: TRBV5-1
CDR3 DNA: TGCGCCAGCAGCTTCTCTTCGGGATATGGTAATTCACCCCTCCACTTT
CDR3 protein: CASSFSSGYGNSPLHF

CDR3 length: 14
D gene: TRBD1
clone size: .
J gene: TRBJ1-1
V gene: TRBV7-8
CDR3 DNA: TGTGCCAGCAGTCGGGACAGGGGGACCACTGAAGCTTTCTTT
CDR3 protein: CASSRDRGTTEAFF

CDR3 length: 13
D gene: .
clone size: .
J gene: TRBJ1-2
V gene: TRBV6-5
CDR3 DNA: TGTGCCAGCAGTACCACAGGGAGTGGAGGCTACACCTTC
CDR3 protein: CASSTTGSGGYTF

CDR3 length: 17
D gene: .
clone size: .
J gene: TRBJ1-4
V gene: TRBV19
CDR3 DNA: TGTGCCAGTAGAAACACCCGCCGGACAGAACAGAATGAAAAACTGTTTTTT
CDR3 protein: CASRNTRRTEQNEKLFF

CDR3 length: 17
D gene: TRBD1
clone size: few
J gene: TRBJ1-4
V gene: TRBV2
CDR3 DNA: TGTGCCAGCAAGAAGACAGGGCTTGGGGAAGCTAATGAAAAACTGTTTTTT
CDR3 protein: CASKKTGLGEANEKLFF

CDR3 length: 14
D gene: TRBD1
clone size: .
J gene: TRBJ1-5
V gene: TRBV20-1
CDR3 DNA: TGCAGTGCTAGTTCCGGGACAGGGGAACAGCCCCAGCATTTT
CDR3 protein: CSASSGTGEQPQHF

CDR3 length: 11
D gene: .
clone size: .
J gene: TRBJ2-5
V gene: TRBV30
CDR3 DNA: TGTGCCTGGAGTGTACTAGAGACCCAGTACTTC
CDR3 protein: CAWSVLETQYF

CDR3 length: 15
D gene: .
clone size: .
J gene: TRBJ1-6
V gene: TRBV7-9
CDR3 DNA: TGTGCCAGCAGGCCTTGGACAGAGGATAATTCACCCCTCCACTTT
CDR3 protein: CASRPWTEDNSPLHF

CDR3 length: 15
D gene: TRBD1
clone size: .
J gene: TRBJ2-5
V gene: TRBV18
CDR3 DNA: TGTGCCAGCTCACCCCTACAGGGGCCCCAGGAGACCCAGTACTTC
CDR3 protein: CASSPLQGPQETQYF

CDR3 length: 15
D gene: TRBD1
clone size: .
J gene: TRBJ1-5
V gene: TRBV5-1
CDR3 DNA: TGCGCCAGCAGCTCTGGCTCCGGGCAGGGGGAGCCCCAGCATTTT
CDR3 protein: CASSSGSGQGEPQHF

CDR3 length: 11
D gene: TRBD2
clone size: .
J gene: TRBJ2-1
V gene: TRBV7-9
CDR3 DNA: TGTGCCAGCGCCGGGGGGGATGAGCAGTTCTTC
CDR3 protein: CASAGGDEQFF

CDR3 length: 15
D gene: .
clone size: .
J gene: TRBJ1-3
V gene: TRBV21-1
CDR3 DNA: TGTGCCAGCAACATAAGGGAGTGGGCTGGAAACACCATATATTTT
CDR3 protein: CASNIREWAGNTIYF

CDR3 length: 13
D gene: TRBD1
clone size: .
J gene: TRBJ1-5
V gene: TRBV12-5
CDR3 DNA: TGTGCTAGTGTAACAGGGGGGGATCAGCCCCAGCATTTT
CDR3 protein: CASVTGGDQPQHF

CDR3 length: 15
D gene: TRBD2
clone size: .
J gene: TRBJ2-7
V gene: TRBV5-4
CDR3 DNA: TGTGCCAGCAGCAAGGGACTAGCGGGAGTCTACGAGCAGTACTTC
CDR3 protein: CASSKGLAGVYEQYF

CDR3 length: 13
D gene: .
clone size: .
J gene: TRBJ1-4
V gene: TRBV18
CDR3 DNA: TGTGCCAGCTCACCCGGTTTAGGTGAAAAACTGTTTTTT
CDR3 protein: CASSPGLGEKLFF

CDR3 length: 12
D gene: .
clone size: .
J gene: TRBJ2-7
V gene: TRBV10-1
CDR3 DNA: TGCGCCAGCAGTGAGTCGAATTACGAGCAGTACTTC
CDR3 protein: CASSESNYEQYF

CDR3 length: 15
D gene: .
clone size: .
J gene: TRBJ2-7
V gene: TRBV16
CDR3 DNA: TGTGCCAGCAGCCAATCTGGGCAGGCCGTGCGCGAGCAGTACTTC
CDR3 protein: CASSQSGQAVREQYF

CDR3 length: 11
D gene: .
clone size: .
J gene: TRBJ2-5
V gene: TRBV13
CDR3 DNA: TGTGCCAGCAGCTTTGGGGAGACCCAGTACTTC
CDR3 protein: CASSFGETQYF

CDR3 length: 12
D gene: .
clone size: .
J gene: TRBJ1-3
V gene: TRBV12-3/TRBV12-4
CDR3 DNA: TGTGCCAGCGATCGGGGGGGAAACACCATATATTTT
CDR3 protein: CASDRGGNTIYF

CDR3 length: 15
D gene: TRBD1
clone size: .
J gene: TRBJ1-2
V gene: TRBV27
CDR3 DNA: TGTGCCAGCAGTCCAAACCCCGGGACAGACTATGGCTACACCTTC
CDR3 protein: CASSPNPGTDYGYTF

CDR3 length: 16
D gene: TRBD1
clone size: .
J gene: TRBJ1-2
V gene: TRBV4-1
CDR3 DNA: TGCGCCAGCAGCCAAGTACAGGGGCCTATTAACTATGGCTACACCTTC
CDR3 protein: CASSQVQGPINYGYTF

CDR3 length: 11
D gene: .
clone size: .
J gene: TRBJ2-3
V gene: TRBV2
CDR3 DNA: TGTGCCAGCGGAAAAACAGATACGCAGTATTTT
CDR3 protein: CASGKTDTQYF

CDR3 length: 15
D gene: TRBD1
clone size: .
J gene: TRBJ1-6
V gene: TRBV30
CDR3 DNA: TGTGCCTGGAGTGTTCGGGACAGGGCTAATTCACCCCTCCACTTT
CDR3 protein: CAWSVRDRANSPLHF

CDR3 length: 13
D gene: .
clone size: .
J gene: TRBJ2-3
V gene: TRBV18
CDR3 DNA: TGTGCCAGCTCAGTGGTGTGGGCAGATACGCAGTATTTT
CDR3 protein: CASSVVWADTQYF

CDR3 length: 15
D gene: TRBD1
clone size: once
J gene: TRBJ1-1
V gene: TRBV7-9
CDR3 DNA: TGTGCCAGCAGCCCGGCGGACAGGGGGCATACTGAAGCTTTCTTT
CDR3 protein: CASSPADRGHTEAFF